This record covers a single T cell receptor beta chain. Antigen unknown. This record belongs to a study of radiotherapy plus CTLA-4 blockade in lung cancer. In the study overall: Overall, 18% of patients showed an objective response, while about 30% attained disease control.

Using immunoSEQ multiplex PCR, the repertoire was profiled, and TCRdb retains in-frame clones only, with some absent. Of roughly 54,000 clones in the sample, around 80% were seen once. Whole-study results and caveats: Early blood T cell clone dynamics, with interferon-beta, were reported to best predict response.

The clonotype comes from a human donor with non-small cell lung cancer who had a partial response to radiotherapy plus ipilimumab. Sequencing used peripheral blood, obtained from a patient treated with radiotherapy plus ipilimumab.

The CDR3 region is CSVALGQHIEQYF. CDR3 nucleotides: TGCAGCGTTGCCCTGGGACAGCACATCGAGCAGTACTTC. V gene TRBV29-1 combines with J gene TRBJ2-7; 7 bases are shared with TRBD1. Germline trimming cut 4 bases from V and 6 bases from J; bases unmatched to any gene: 9. Germline assignment: CDR1 SQVTM and CDR2 ANQGSEA. The CDR3 has 13 amino acids.